These 15 T cell receptor beta chains were sequenced from one sample in a study of long-term antiretroviral therapy in people with HIV. At the survey level, the v3.0 immunoSEQ assay was run. TCRdb keeps only in-frame clones here, not all; method: immunoSEQ multiplex PCR. The sample contains about 20,000 clones, roughly 72% of which appear only once. Material: unsorted PBMCs, obtained approximately 2.5 years before starting antiretroviral therapy. Receptor source: a woman aged 50 to 65 with HIV.

The chain uses TRBV5-1 and TRBJ1-5; no firm D call. Germline V gene sequence: CDR1 SGHRS, CDR2 YFSETQ. The V gene lost 0 bases and the J gene lost 4 bases, with 8 bases spanning the gap. The CDR3 runs 14 residues. CDR3 residues: CASSLGTENQPQHF. CDR3 nucleotide sequence: TGCGCCAGCAGCTTGGGCACGGAAAATCAGCCCCAGCATTTT.

The V and J genes are TRBV19 and TRBJ1-5; TRBD1 matches at 12 bases. V lost 4 bases, J lost 6 bases, and 4 bases stayed unmatched. The germline gives CDR1 LNHDA, CDR2 SQIVND (reference sequence). The CDR3 runs to 15 residues. DNA of the CDR3: TGTGCCAGTAGTACCGGGACAGGGGGCCGTCAGCCCCAGCATTTT. Its translation: CASSTGTGGRQPQHF. Full variable domain (rest looked up from reference TRBV19 and TRBJ1-5): DGGITQSPKYLFRKEGQNVTLSCEQNLNHDAMYWYRQDPGQGLRLIYYSQIVNDFQKGDIAEGYSVSREKKESFPLTVTSAQKNPTAFYLCASSTGTGGRQPQHFGDGTRLSIL.

The chain joins TRBV7-9 to TRBJ2-3; D not certain. This CDR3 comprises 14 residues. The germline V and J ends were trimmed by 5 bases and 2 bases, with 11 bases remaining between them. Germline CDR1 is SEHNR and CDR2 is FQNEAQ (reference sequence). The CDR3 nucleotides read TGTGCCAGCAGCACAACCGTCTACACAGATACGCAGTATTTT. This translates into CASSTTVYTDTQYF.

Points on this clone: This sample includes further DNA sequences coding for the same CDR3. The chain employs TRBV10-2 and TRBJ1-2; D is perhaps TRBD1 (5 bases). Germline V gene lookup returns CDR1 WSHSY and CDR2 SAAADI. Between the trimmed V and J ends, which lost 3 bases and 8 bases, there was a span of 13 bases. The CDR3 spans 13 residues. CDR3 coding DNA: TGCGCCAGCAGTGATCGGGGGGAAGGCGGCTACACCTTC. Residues: CASSDRGEGGYTF.

V is TRBV7-3 and J is TRBJ2-7; TRBD1 is a possible D gene (6 bases). Germline V CDR1 and CDR2: SGHTA, FQGTGA. V gave up 2 bases and J gave up 6 bases, with 14 bases separating them. CDR3 length equals 14 residues. CDR3 DNA sequence: TGTGCCAGCAGCTTAGAAACAGGGTCTTCCGAGCAGTACTTC. Translation gives CASSLETGSSEQYF. The complete variable domain, with remaining parts taken from reference TRBV7-3 and TRBJ2-7, reads GAGVSQTPSNKVTEKGKYVELRCDPISGHTALYWYRQSLGQGPEFLIYFQGTGAADDSGLPNDRFFAVRPEGSVSTLKIQRTERGDSAVYLCASSLETGSSEQYFGPGTRLTVT.

The J gene is TRBJ2-3, the V gene TRBV6-4; D perhaps matches TRBD2 (5 bases). CDR3 length equals 16 residues. The V gene lost 0 bases and the J gene lost 4 bases, with 14 bases spanning the gap. Germline-derived CDR1 and CDR2 are MRHNA and SNTAGT. The CDR3 bases are TGTGCCAGCAGTGACTCGGGATCTAGCTGGGCAGATACGCAGTATTTT. Translation: CASSDSGSSWADTQYF.

J is TRBJ1-5 and V is TRBV19; D is undetermined. The germline gives CDR1 LNHDA, CDR2 SQIVND (reference sequence). The CDR3 is 18 residues long. Trimming took 4 bases from V and 0 from J, leaving 19 bases between them. The CDR3 is CASSTKRPGSVSNQPQHF. The DNA of the CDR3 is TGTGCCAGTAGTACCAAACGACCTGGGTCGGTTAGCAATCAGCCCCAGCATTTT. Combining the CDR3 with reference TRBV19 and TRBJ1-5 gives the whole variable domain DGGITQSPKYLFRKEGQNVTLSCEQNLNHDAMYWYRQDPGQGLRLIYYSQIVNDFQKGDIAEGYSVSREKKESFPLTVTSAQKNPTAFYLCASSTKRPGSVSNQPQHFGDGTRLSIL.

This clone was counted only a few times. The chain links TRBV30 to TRBJ1-3; D perhaps matches TRBD1 (6 bases). Germline CDR1 and CDR2: GTSNPN and SVGIG (reference sequence). The CDR3 is made up of 12 amino acids. The V gene lost 5 bases and the J gene lost 4 bases, with 9 bases spanning the gap. The CDR3 loop is CAWGGQGNTIYF. CDR3 nucleotides: TGTGCCTGGGGCGGACAGGGAAACACCATATATTTT.

V is TRBV6-5 and J is TRBJ2-3, with D possibly matching TRBD2 (6 bases). Trimming took 6 bases from V and 0 from J, leaving 13 bases between them. The CDR3 is made up of 15 amino acids. The germline V gene has CDR1 MNHEY and CDR2 SVGAGI. This chain's CDR3 is CASSRSSGSTDTQYF. The CDR3 DNA sequence: TGTGCCAGCAGCCGATCAAGCGGGAGCACAGATACGCAGTATTTT.

This chain links TRBV7-7 with TRBJ2-5; the D gene could be TRBD1 or TRBD2 (5 bases each). Germline V gives CDR1 SSHAT, CDR2 FNYEAQ (reference sequence). Between the trimmed V and J ends, which lost 4 bases and 7 bases, there was a span of 7 bases. There are 11 residues in the CDR3. The CDR3 bases are TGTGCCAGCAGCTCTGGGGGGACCCAGTACTTC. It encodes CASSSGGTQYF.

V and J are TRBV7-9 and TRBJ2-7, with 10 nucleotides matching TRBD2. The CDR3 is 17 amino acids. The trim removed 5 bases at V and 0 bases at J, leaving 10 bases unmatched. Germline values: CDR1 SEHNR, CDR2 FQNEAQ (reference sequence). CDR3 region: CASSPAGSGGASYEQYF. As DNA, the CDR3 is TGTGCCAGCAGCCCAGCGGGGAGCGGGGGGGCCTCCTACGAGCAGTACTTC.

This chain connects TRBV7-9 to TRBJ1-4, with 8 nucleotides matching TRBD1. Trimming cost V 5 bases and J 2 bases; bases outside gene matches: 1. Germline V gives CDR1 SEHNR, CDR2 FQNEAQ (reference sequence). The CDR3 contains 14 residues. CDR3 coding DNA: TGTGCCAGCAGCGACAGGGGTACTAATGAAAAACTGTTTTTT. It encodes CASSDRGTNEKLFF.

DNA of the CDR3: TGTGCCAGCAGCTTACAGGGTTATAGCAATCAGCCCCAGCATTTT. This codes for CASSLQGYSNQPQHF. This chain joins TRBV7-8 and TRBJ1-5; maybe TRBD1 (5 bases). The CDR3 loop spans 15 amino acids. Germline V lookup: CDR1 SGHVS, CDR2 FQNEAQ. V shed 2 bases and J shed 0 bases, with 8 bases lying between them.

The V call is TRBV30, the J call TRBJ2-1; D remains ambiguous. Germline loops: CDR1 GTSNPN, CDR2 SVGIG (reference sequence). The CDR3 sequence is 12 residues long. The ends were cut back, 3 bases at V and 8 bases at J, with 11 bases in the middle. The CDR3, as DNA: TGTGCCTGGAGCCCCGCTAGGTATGAGCAGTTCTTC. The encoded protein is CAWSPARYEQFF.

The table lists this clone with a few counts. This chain's CDR3 is CASSLLGQAYGYTF. The CDR3 nucleotides are TGTGCCAGCAGCTTATTGGGGCAGGCCTATGGCTACACCTTC. This chain uses TRBV11-2 with TRBJ1-2; tentative D call: TRBD1 (5 bases). Trimming removed 2 bases from V and 4 bases from J, with 11 bases in between. Germline V CDR1 and CDR2: SGHAT, FQNNGV. The CDR3 covers 14 residues.